The following is a TCR beta chain sequence with its context. Its specificity is not known. Generated by immunoSEQ multiplex PCR, the TCRdb table keeps only in-frame clones and is missing some. This table has about 45,000 clones, approximately 77% appearing once. Cultured cells yielded isolated CD4+ T cells after roughly 11 days. Participants each got two BNT162b2 or mRNA-1273 vaccine doses. Both day 3 and day 7 saw half the medium replaced with IL-2 medium. From germline, CDR1 is LNHDA and CDR2 SQIVND (reference sequence). V was clipped by 6 bases and J by 0 bases, with 16 bases between them. This CDR3 is 16 amino acids long. These data are taken from a study of vaccination effects on CD4 cells after COVID-19.

The receptor was derived from a human donor who received a COVID-19 vaccine. This rearrangement joins TRBV19 to TRBJ2-3; no firm D call. This material consisted of CD4+ T cells from PBMCs cultured without peptide, taken after COVID-19 vaccination. The CDR3 nucleotides read TGTGCCAGTAGCGGGCGGACGGCAGCTAGCACAGATACGCAGTATTTT. It specifies CASSGRTAASTDTQYF.